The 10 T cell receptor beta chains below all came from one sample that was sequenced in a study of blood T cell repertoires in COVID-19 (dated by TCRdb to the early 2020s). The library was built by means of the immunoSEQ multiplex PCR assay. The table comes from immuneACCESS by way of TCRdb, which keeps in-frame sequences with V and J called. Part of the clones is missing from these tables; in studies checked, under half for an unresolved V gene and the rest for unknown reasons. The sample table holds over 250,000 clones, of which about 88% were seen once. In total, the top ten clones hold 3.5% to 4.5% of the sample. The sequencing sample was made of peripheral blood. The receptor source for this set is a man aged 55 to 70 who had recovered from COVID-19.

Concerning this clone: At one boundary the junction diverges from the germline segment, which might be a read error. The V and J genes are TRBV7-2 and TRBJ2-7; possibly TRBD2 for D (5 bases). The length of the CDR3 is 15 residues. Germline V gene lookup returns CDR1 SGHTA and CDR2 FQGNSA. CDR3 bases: TGTGCCAGCAGCTTAGTTGGACTTCAACCGGGTTCTTGGAACTTC. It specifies CASSLVGLQPGSWNF.

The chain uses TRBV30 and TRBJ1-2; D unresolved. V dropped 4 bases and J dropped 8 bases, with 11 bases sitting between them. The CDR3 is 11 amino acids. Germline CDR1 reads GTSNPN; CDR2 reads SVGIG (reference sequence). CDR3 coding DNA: TGTGCCTGGAATCCAGGCGTGGGCTACACCTTC. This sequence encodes CAWNPGVGYTF.

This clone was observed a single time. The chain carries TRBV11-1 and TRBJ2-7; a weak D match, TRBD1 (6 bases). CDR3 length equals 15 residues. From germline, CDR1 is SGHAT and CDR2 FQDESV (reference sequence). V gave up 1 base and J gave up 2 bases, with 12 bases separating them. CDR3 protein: CASSLEGQRPYEQYF. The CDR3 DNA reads TGTGCCAGCAGCTTAGAAGGACAGAGACCCTACGAGCAGTACTTC.

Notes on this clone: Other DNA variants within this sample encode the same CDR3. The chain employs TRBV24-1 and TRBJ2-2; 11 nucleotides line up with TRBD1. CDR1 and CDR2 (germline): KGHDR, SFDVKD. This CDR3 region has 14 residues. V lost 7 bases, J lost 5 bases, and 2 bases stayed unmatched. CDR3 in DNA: TGTGCCACCAGAGGACAGGGGGCGACCGGGGAGCTGTTTTTT. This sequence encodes CATRGQGATGELFF.

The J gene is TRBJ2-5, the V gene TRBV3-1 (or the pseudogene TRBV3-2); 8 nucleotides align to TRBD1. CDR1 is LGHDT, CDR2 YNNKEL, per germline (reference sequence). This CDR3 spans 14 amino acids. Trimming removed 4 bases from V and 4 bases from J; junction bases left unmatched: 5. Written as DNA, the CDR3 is TGTGCCAGCAGCCTAATTACAGGGGGAGAGACCCAGTACTTC. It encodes CASSLITGGETQYF.

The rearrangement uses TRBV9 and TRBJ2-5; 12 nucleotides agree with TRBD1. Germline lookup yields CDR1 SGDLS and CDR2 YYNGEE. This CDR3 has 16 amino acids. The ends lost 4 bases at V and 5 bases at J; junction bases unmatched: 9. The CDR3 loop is CASSPRGTGGAETQYF. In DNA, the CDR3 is TGTGCCAGCAGCCCCAGAGGGACAGGGGGCGCGGAGACCCAGTACTTC.

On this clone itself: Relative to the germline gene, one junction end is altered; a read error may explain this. CDR3 sequence reads: CASSVVGTGNSEAFF. DNA for the CDR3: TGTGCCAGCAGCGTAGTCGGGACAGGCAACAGTGAAGCTTTCTTT. The gene calls are TRBV9 and TRBJ1-1, with TRBD1 matching over 8 bases. CDR1 is SGDLS and CDR2 is YYNGEE in the germline V gene. The CDR3 is made up of 15 amino acids.

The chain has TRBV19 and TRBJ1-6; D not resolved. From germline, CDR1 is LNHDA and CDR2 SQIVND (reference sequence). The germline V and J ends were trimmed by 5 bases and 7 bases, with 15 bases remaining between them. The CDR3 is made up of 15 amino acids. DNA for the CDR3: TGTGCCAGTAGTTACACACGGGAAGGGAATTCACCCCTCCACTTT. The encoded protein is CASSYTREGNSPLHF.

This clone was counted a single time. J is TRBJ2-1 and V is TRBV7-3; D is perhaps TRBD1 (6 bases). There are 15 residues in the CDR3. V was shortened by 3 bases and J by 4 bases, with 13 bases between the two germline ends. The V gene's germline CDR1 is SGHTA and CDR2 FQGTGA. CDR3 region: CASSFSGTQYNEQFF. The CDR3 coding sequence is TGTGCCAGCAGCTTTTCCGGGACACAATACAATGAGCAGTTCTTC.

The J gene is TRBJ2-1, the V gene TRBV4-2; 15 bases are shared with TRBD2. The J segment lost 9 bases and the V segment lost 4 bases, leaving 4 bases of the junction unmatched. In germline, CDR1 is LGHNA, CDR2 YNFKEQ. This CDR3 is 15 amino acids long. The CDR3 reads CASSPGLAGGREQFF. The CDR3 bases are TGTGCCAGCAGCCCTGGACTAGCGGGGGGGCGTGAGCAGTTCTTC.